Listed here are 17 T cell receptor beta chains from one sample, sequenced in a study of cytomegalovirus exposure and HLA in healthy donors. PCR employed 60 Vbeta and 13 Jbeta primers. Sequencing was performed with immunoSEQ multiplex PCR; in TCRdb, only in-frame clones are kept and a portion is missing. This sample yields about 89,000 clones, of which roughly four fifths are seen a single time; roughly 3.7% belongs to the top ten. Sequencing was performed on PBMCs. The receptors were gathered from a young man in good health and CMV-seronegative.

V is TRBV5-4 and J is TRBJ1-2, with D unresolved. The CDR3 is made up of 11 amino acids. The germline CDR1 and CDR2 sequences are SGHNT and YYREEE (reference sequence). The V and J ends lost 4 bases and 8 bases respectively, with 9 bases between them. The CDR3 DNA follows: TGTGCCAGCAGCACACGAGGGGGCTACACCTTC. It translates to CASSTRGGYTF.

The rearrangement links TRBV7-2 to TRBJ2-3; D may be TRBD1 (5 bases). Trimming removed 1 base from V and 6 bases from J, with 5 bases in between. CDR1 SGHTA and CDR2 FQGNSA come from the germline V gene. CDR3 size: 12 residues. As DNA, the CDR3 is TGTGCCAGCAGCTTAGACAGGGATACGCAGTATTTT. It encodes CASSLDRDTQYF.

This clone was seen a single time. V usage is TRBV5-1 and J usage is TRBJ2-5; no firm D call. The assigned J gene may be wrong: the sequence end matches TRBJ2-7 better. This CDR3 is built from 12 residues. Per the germline V gene, CDR1 is SGHRS and CDR2 is YFSETQ. The CDR3 region is CASSFANYEQYF. The CDR3 DNA follows: TGCGCCAGCAGCTTTGCGAACTACGAGCAGTACTTC.

The chain joins TRBV7-6 to TRBJ2-6; 8 bases fit TRBD1. Germline CDR1 SGHVS, CDR2 FNYEAQ. J gave up 0 bases and V 2 bases, and 12 bases lay outside the gene matches. The CDR3 length is 20 residues. The CDR3 spells CASSLPRQGTSSSGANVLTF. The CDR3 region has the DNA TGTGCCAGCAGCTTACCGCGACAGGGGACGTCAAGCTCTGGGGCCAACGTCCTGACTTTC.

The chain employs TRBV27 and TRBJ1-1; a possible D gene is TRBD1 (6 bases). This CDR3 has 16 residues. Trimming cost V 2 bases and J 1 base, with 14 bases left between them. Germline lookup yields CDR1 MNHEY and CDR2 SMNVEV (reference sequence). DNA for the CDR3: TGTGCCAGCAGTTTACCACCGGGACATCCGAACACTGAAGCTTTCTTT. It encodes CASSLPPGHPNTEAFF.

This chain connects TRBV5-1 to TRBJ2-7; 7 bases are shared with TRBD2. Unmatched junction bases numbered 9, after V lost 3 bases and J lost 3 bases. Germline CDR1 SGHRS, CDR2 YFSETQ. The CDR3 covers 15 residues. The CDR3 loop reads CASSWGGPSNYEQYF. Written as DNA, the CDR3 is TGCGCCAGCAGCTGGGGGGGACCTTCTAACTACGAGCAGTACTTC.

This chain joins TRBV29-1 and TRBJ2-7, with D hard to call. In germline, CDR1 is SQVTM, CDR2 ANQGSEA. The CDR3 contains 13 residues. The V end lost 4 bases, the J end lost 1 base, and 11 bases lay between the germline ends. CDR3 residues: CSVGWRFSYEQYF. Here the CDR3 DNA reads TGCAGCGTTGGGTGGCGGTTTTCCTACGAGCAGTACTTC.

This clone was counted only a few times. V is TRBV21-1 and J is TRBJ2-4; TRBD2, as called in the table, went unchecked against the DNA. TRBV21-1 is described as a pseudogene. This CDR3 is built from 15 residues. CDR3: CASSKDRVAKNIQYF. The CDR3 DNA is TGTGCCAGCAGCAAAGATCGGGTAGCCAAAAACATTCAGTACTTC.

The chain is built from TRBV5-1 and TRBJ2-5, with TRBD1 matching 10 bases. CDR1 and CDR2 (germline): SGHRS, YFSETQ. The V and J ends lost 0 bases and 0 bases, in that order; junction bases with no gene match: 2. This CDR3 is built from 16 residues. CDR3 sequence: CASSLAGTGDQETQYF. In nucleotides, the CDR3 is TGCGCCAGCAGCTTGGCAGGGACAGGGGACCAAGAGACCCAGTACTTC.

V usage is TRBV6-4 and J usage is TRBJ1-2, with D tentatively TRBD1 (6 bases). CDR3 length equals 15 residues. The V gene lost 8 bases and the J gene lost 0 bases, with 16 bases spanning the gap. In germline, CDR1 is MRHNA, CDR2 SNTAGT. CDR3 region: CASRRQETANYGYTF. CDR3 in DNA: TGTGCCAGCCGAAGACAGGAGACCGCTAACTATGGCTACACCTTC.

This clone counts as medium-sized. The sample contains more than one DNA sequence encoding this CDR3. The chain uses TRBV6-4 and TRBJ2-1; 7 bases are shared with TRBD2. CDR1 and CDR2 from the germline V gene are MRHNA and SNTAGT. The CDR3 totals 15 residues. The V gene end was trimmed by 0 bases and the J gene end by 1 base; junction bases not matched to a gene: 0. This chain's CDR3 is CASSDSSGSYNEQFF. The DNA for the CDR3 is TGTGCCAGCAGTGACTCTAGCGGGTCCTACAATGAGCAGTTCTTC.

The V and J genes are TRBV6-5 and TRBJ2-7, with D uncertain. CDR1 and CDR2 (germline): MNHEY, SVGAGI. This CDR3 contains 14 residues. Trimming cost V 10 bases and J 2 bases, with 18 bases left between them. CDR3 in amino acids: CATTNVKRTYEQYF. CDR3 bases: TGTGCCACCACAAATGTTAAGCGAACCTACGAGCAGTACTTC.

This chain links TRBV10-1 with TRBJ2-5; TRBD2 is a possible D gene (6 bases). CDR3 size: 14 residues. The germline V gene encodes CDR1 WNHNN and CDR2 SYGVQD (reference sequence). V was cut by 6 bases and J by 1 base, with 12 bases left in between. Here the CDR3 DNA reads TGCGCCAGCAGCAATGGGGGGTCCCAAGAGACCCAGTACTTC. Its translation is CASSNGGSQETQYF.

The chain employs TRBV10-1 and TRBJ2-1; no definite D call. Trimming cost V 6 bases and J 0 bases, with 21 bases left between them. Germline V lookup: CDR1 WNHNN, CDR2 SYGVQD (reference sequence). CDR3 length equals 18 residues. The CDR3, as DNA: TGCGCCAGCAGCGCCCGAGTCAGCGTGAGAAACTCCTACAATGAGCAGTTCTTC. Its translation: CASSARVSVRNSYNEQFF.

The rearrangement links TRBV10-3 to TRBJ2-7; 9 bases are shared with TRBD1. The CDR3 spans 13 residues. Germline CDR1 ENHRY, CDR2 SYGVKD. J lost 0 bases, V lost 10 bases, and 4 bases had no gene match. CDR3 nucleotide sequence: TGTGCCACCACGGGACAGGGCTCCTACGAGCAGTACTTC. This encodes CATTGQGSYEQYF.

The CDR3 is CASSLSYAGRGNTEAFF. As DNA, the CDR3 is TGTGCCAGCAGCTTGAGTTACGCGGGGCGCGGAAACACTGAAGCTTTCTTT. The rearrangement uses TRBV5-4 and TRBJ1-1; TRBD1 might be the D (5 bases). The length of the CDR3 is 17 residues. CDR1 and CDR2 from the germline V gene are SGHNT and YYREEE (reference sequence). V dropped 1 base and J dropped 2 bases, with 18 bases sitting between them.

This chain connects TRBV30 to TRBJ1-1, with 7 positions matching TRBD1. The V gene end was trimmed by 5 bases and the J gene end by 1 base; junction bases not matched to a gene: 7. The CDR3 is 14 residues long. Germline CDR1 reads GTSNPN; CDR2 reads SVGIG (reference sequence). The CDR3 is CAWGKGQRNTEAFF. The CDR3 nucleotides are TGTGCCTGGGGTAAGGGACAGAGGAACACTGAAGCTTTCTTT.